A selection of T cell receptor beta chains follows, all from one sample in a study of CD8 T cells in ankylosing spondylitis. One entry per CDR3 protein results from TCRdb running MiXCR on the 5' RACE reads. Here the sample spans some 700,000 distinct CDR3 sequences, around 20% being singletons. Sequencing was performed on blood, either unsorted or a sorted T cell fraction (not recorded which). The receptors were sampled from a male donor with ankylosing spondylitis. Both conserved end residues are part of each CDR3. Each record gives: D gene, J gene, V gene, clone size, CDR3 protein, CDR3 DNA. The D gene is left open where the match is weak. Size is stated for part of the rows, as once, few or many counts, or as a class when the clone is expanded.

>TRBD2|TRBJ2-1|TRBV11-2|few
CASSLPRGAGGNNEQFF
TGTGCCAGCAGCTTACCCCGAGGAGCGGGAGGGAACAATGAGCAGTTCTTC
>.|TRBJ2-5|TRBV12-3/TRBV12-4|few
CASSLAGDTEQETQYF
TGTGCCAGCAGTTTAGCGGGTGACACAGAACAAGAGACCCAGTACTTC
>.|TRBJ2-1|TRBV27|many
CASSRLGNEQFF
TGTGCCAGCAGTCGCCTAGGCAATGAGCAGTTCTTC
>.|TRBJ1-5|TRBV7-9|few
CASSSSSSNQPQHF
TGTGCCAGCAGCTCCAGCAGTAGCAATCAGCCCCAGCATTTT
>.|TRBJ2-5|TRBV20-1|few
CSAEWDRPQETQYF
TGCAGTGCCGAATGGGACCGACCCCAAGAGACCCAGTACTTC
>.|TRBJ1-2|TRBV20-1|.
CSASANYGYTF
TGCAGTGCTAGCGCTAACTATGGCTACACCTTC
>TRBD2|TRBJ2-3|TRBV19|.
CASNNLAGVLDTQYF
TGTGCCAGTAACAACCTAGCGGGAGTGCTAGATACGCAGTATTTT
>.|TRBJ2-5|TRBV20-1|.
CSAPDLKETQYF
TGCAGTGCCCCGGACCTGAAAGAGACCCAGTACTTC
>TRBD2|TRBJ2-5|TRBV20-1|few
CSAAREGKLAGEETQYF
TGCAGTGCTGCGAGGGAAGGGAAACTAGCGGGAGAGGAGACCCAGTACTTC
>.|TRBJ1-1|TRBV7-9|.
CASSLITEGTEAFF
TGTGCCAGCAGCTTAATAACGGAAGGCACTGAAGCTTTCTTT
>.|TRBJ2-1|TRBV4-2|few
CASSQDYSANEQFF
TGTGCCAGCAGCCAAGACTATAGCGCCAATGAGCAGTTCTTC
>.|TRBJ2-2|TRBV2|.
CASSAHGGSVGPNTGELFF
TGTGCCAGCAGTGCGCATGGGGGGAGTGTGGGACCAAACACCGGGGAGCTGTTTTTT
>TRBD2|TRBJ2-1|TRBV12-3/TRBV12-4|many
CASSPTGGLSEQFF
TGTGCCAGCAGTCCAACGGGGGGGCTGAGTGAGCAGTTCTTC
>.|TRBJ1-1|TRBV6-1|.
CASSESNRAEAFF
TGTGCCAGCAGTGAATCAAACCGCGCTGAAGCTTTCTTT
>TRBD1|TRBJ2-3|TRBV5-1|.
CASSPGDRQADTQYF
TGCGCCAGCAGCCCAGGGGACAGACAGGCAGATACGCAGTATTTT
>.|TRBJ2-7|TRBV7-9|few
CASSVQGSEQYF
TGTGCCAGCAGCGTACAGGGTTCCGAGCAGTACTTC
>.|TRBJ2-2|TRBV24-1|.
CATSDLTSRNTGELFF
TGTGCCACCAGTGATTTGACTAGTCGAAACACCGGGGAGCTGTTTTTT
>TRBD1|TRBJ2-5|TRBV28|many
CASSVWGTGGTHQETQYF
TGTGCCAGCAGCGTCTGGGGGACAGGGGGGACCCACCAAGAGACCCAGTACTTC
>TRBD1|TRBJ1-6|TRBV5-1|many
CASSFGTGQSPLHF
TGCGCCAGCAGCTTCGGGACAGGGCAATCACCCCTCCACTTT
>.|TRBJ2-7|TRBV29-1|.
CSAGGQMTSYEQYF
TGCAGCGCAGGCGGCCAAATGACGTCCTACGAGCAGTACTTC
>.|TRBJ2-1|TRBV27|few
CASSLGRSYNEQFF
TGTGCCAGCAGTTTGGGCCGCTCCTACAATGAGCAGTTCTTC
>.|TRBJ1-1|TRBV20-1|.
CSATASPMNTEAFF
TGCAGTGCGACGGCCTCGCCAATGAACACTGAAGCTTTCTTT
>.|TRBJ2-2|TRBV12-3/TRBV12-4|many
CASSPRLVRVTGELFF
TGTGCCAGCAGTCCTCGACTAGTCCGGGTCACCGGGGAGCTGTTTTTT
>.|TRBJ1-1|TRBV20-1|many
CSAMGGPLNTEAFF
TGCAGTGCTATGGGGGGGCCGTTGAACACTGAAGCTTTCTTT
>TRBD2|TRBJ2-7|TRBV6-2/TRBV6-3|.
CASRPRSGTYEQYF
TGTGCCAGCCGGCCTCGTAGCGGGACCTACGAGCAGTACTTC
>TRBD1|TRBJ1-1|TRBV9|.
CASSVSTGVGTEAFF
TGTGCCAGCAGCGTATCGACAGGGGTTGGGACTGAAGCTTTCTTT
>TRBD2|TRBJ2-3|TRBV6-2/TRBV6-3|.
CASSPHEPYSGTRVTDTQYF
TGTGCCAGCAGTCCACACGAACCCTACTCCGGGACTAGGGTAACAGATACGCAGTATTTT
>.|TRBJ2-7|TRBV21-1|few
CASLVRDSYEQYF
TGTGCCAGCCTGGTCCGGGACTCCTACGAGCAGTACTTC
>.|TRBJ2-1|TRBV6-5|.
CASSYRAGSYNEQFF
TGTGCCAGCAGTTACCGCGCGGGCTCCTACAATGAGCAGTTCTTC
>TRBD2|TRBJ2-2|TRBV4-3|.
CASSPSFSGTVGELFF
TGCGCCAGCAGCCCTTCTTTTAGCGGGACGGTCGGGGAGCTGTTTTTT
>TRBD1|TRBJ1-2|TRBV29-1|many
CSVEVGNWVGGDYGYTF
TGCAGCGTTGAAGTTGGGAATTGGGTAGGGGGCGACTATGGCTACACCTTC
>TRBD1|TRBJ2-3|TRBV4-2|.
CASSHGQGQITDTQYF
TGTGCCAGCAGCCATGGACAGGGCCAGATCACAGATACGCAGTATTTT
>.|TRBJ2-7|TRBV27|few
CASSPVSWYEQYF
TGTGCCAGCAGCCCCGTGTCCTGGTACGAGCAGTACTTC
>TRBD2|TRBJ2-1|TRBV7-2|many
CASSLLGLASAGEQFF
TGTGCCAGCAGCTTACTGGGACTAGCGTCGGCGGGTGAGCAGTTCTTC
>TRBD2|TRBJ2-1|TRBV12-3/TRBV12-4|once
CASSFGPLAGDHEQFF
TGTGCCAGCAGTTTTGGACCGCTAGCGGGAGATCATGAGCAGTTCTTC
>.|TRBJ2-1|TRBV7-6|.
CASSLAPGPNANNEQFF
TGTGCCAGCAGCTTAGCACCGGGCCCTAACGCGAACAATGAGCAGTTCTTC
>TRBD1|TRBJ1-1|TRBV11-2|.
CASSPTGKKTNTEAFF
TGTGCCAGCAGCCCGACAGGGAAGAAGACGAACACTGAAGCTTTCTTT
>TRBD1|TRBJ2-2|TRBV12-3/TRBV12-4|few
CASSLGDRALGELFF
TGTGCCAGCAGTTTAGGGGACAGGGCCTTAGGGGAGCTGTTTTTT
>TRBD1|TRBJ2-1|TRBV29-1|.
CSVLGQGVRADSYNEQFF
TGCAGCGTTTTGGGACAGGGGGTAAGAGCGGACTCCTACAATGAGCAGTTCTTC
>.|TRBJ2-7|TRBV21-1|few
CASRILAIEETYEQYF
TGTGCCAGCAGGATACTAGCGATTGAGGAGACCTACGAGCAGTACTTC
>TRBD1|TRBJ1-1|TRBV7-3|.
CASSPGTVAEAFF
TGTGCCAGCAGCCCCGGGACAGTCGCTGAAGCTTTCTTT